This T cell receptor beta chain was identified during a study of beta chain features in type 1 diabetes. Study-wide results and limits: Whether HLA type influences TCRB rearrangement remained unresolved here. A pattern of fewer insertions and more deletions at VDJ junctions was seen in type 1 diabetes patients. Compared to healthy donors, patients appeared to have naive, central memory and Treg TCRB repertoires that were more alike.

In regard to this clone: Its antigen is still unknown.

This CDR3 contains 12 residues. V shed 2 bases and J shed 9 bases, with 9 bases lying between them. In germline, CDR1 is SGHNT, CDR2 YYREEE (reference sequence). Every isolated RNA sample was fully reverse transcribed, so sequencing captured expressed TCRB transcripts. Reads from naive, central memory and regulatory T cell samples averaged roughly 3.3 million. Sequenced by immunoSEQ multiplex PCR; TCRdb stores in-frame clones only, minus some. The data contain around 300,000 clones, approximately 11% of them singletons. This TCR derives from a woman in her 30s in good health. The rearrangement joins TRBV5-4 to TRBJ2-1; D is unclear. Sequenced input: naive CD4+ T cells from blood. The DNA of the CDR3 is TGTGCCAGCAGCTTAAAGGAGAGTGAGCAGTTCTTC. It yields the protein CASSLKESEQFF. Filled out from reference TRBV5-4 and TRBJ2-1, the complete variable domain reads ETGVTQSPTHLIKTRGQQVTLRCSSQSGHNTVSWYQQALGQGPQFIFQYYREEENGRGNFPPRFSGLQFPNYSSELNVNALELDDSALYLCASSLKESEQFFGPGTRLTVL.